A single sample gave rise to the 15 T cell receptor beta chains below, sequenced in a study of blood T cell repertoires in COVID-19. Method: immunoSEQ multiplex PCR; TCRdb's copy keeps in-frame clones and lacks some. Of 150,000 to 200,000 clones detected, around 80% appear once; the ten largest clones hold under 7%. Source material: PBMCs or T cells enriched from blood (not recorded which). These receptors all come from a man aged 40-49 years who had recovered from COVID-19.

V gene TRBV29-1 combines with J gene TRBJ2-4; D unclear. Trimming left V 7 bases short and J 4 bases short, with 20 bases between. The germline V gene has CDR1 SQVTM and CDR2 ANQGSEA. This CDR3 has 15 residues. In DNA form, the CDR3 reads TGCAGCGCTCTCTCTTCGGGTGATTCAAAAAACATTCAGTACTTC. The encoded protein is CSALSSGDSKNIQYF.

The chain links TRBV6-5 to TRBJ1-2; TRBD1 aligns across 7 bases. The V gene end was trimmed by 6 bases and the J gene end by 3 bases; junction bases not matched to a gene: 7. The CDR3 is 14 residues long. Looked up from germline, CDR1 is MNHEY and CDR2 is SVGAGI. The CDR3 is CASSIRQGHYGYTF. CDR3 in DNA: TGTGCCAGCAGCATTCGACAGGGTCACTATGGCTACACCTTC.

The gene calls are TRBV5-6 and TRBJ1-5, with 7 positions matching TRBD1. V gave up 2 bases and J gave up 8 bases; unmatched junction bases: 13. Germline CDR1 reads SGHDT; CDR2 reads YYEEEE. CDR3 size: 16 residues. CDR3 DNA sequence: TGTGCCAGCAGCTTCTGGACAGGTTTCTTGATGAAGCCCCAGCATTTT. Translated: CASSFWTGFLMKPQHF.

The chain employs TRBV30 and TRBJ1-3; TRBD1 might be the D (5 bases). CDR3 length equals 13 residues. Germline V gene data show CDR1 as GTSNPN and CDR2 as SVGIG (reference sequence). The V and J ends lost 1 base and 7 bases respectively, with 11 bases between them. CDR3: CAWSGTQRNTIYF. CDR3 nucleotide sequence: TGTGCCTGGAGTGGGACACAAAGGAACACCATATATTTT.

The chain recombines TRBV5-4 with TRBJ2-7, with D perhaps TRBD1 (5 bases). The ends were cut back, 6 bases at V and 2 bases at J, with 12 bases in the middle. In germline, CDR1 is SGHNT, CDR2 YYREEE (reference sequence). The CDR3 consists of 13 residues. The CDR3 region has the DNA TGTGCCAGCAACATAAGGGGTACCTACGAGCAGTACGTC. It translates to CASNIRGTYEQYV.

The V and J genes are TRBV7-3 and TRBJ2-2; 9 positions match TRBD2. The CDR3 length is 17 residues. Germline V lookup: CDR1 SGHTA, CDR2 FQGTGA. J gave up 8 bases and V 4 bases, and 14 bases lay outside the gene matches. CDR3 region: CASSSTLSGGFSGELFF. CDR3 coding DNA: TGTGCCAGCAGCTCGACCTTAAGCGGGGGGTTCTCTGGGGAGCTGTTTTTT.

Worth noting for this clone: Within the sample, other DNA sequences also encode this same CDR3. CDR3 sequence: CASSPGTGVSQPQHF. CDR3 nucleotides: TGTGCCAGCTCACCAGGGACAGGGGTTTCTCAGCCCCAGCATTTT. The chain links TRBV18 to TRBJ1-5; TRBD1 matches at 10 bases. This CDR3 is built from 15 residues. V shed 2 bases and J 6 bases; nucleotides not matched to a gene: 4. The germline V gene has CDR1 KGHSH and CDR2 LQKENI.

DNA of the CDR3: TGTGCCACCAGTGAAAAGGCAGGCCTAACGGGGGGCCACTACAATGAGCAGTTCTTC. Its protein product is CATSEKAGLTGGHYNEQFF. The V gene is TRBV24-1, the J gene TRBJ2-1; D is possibly TRBD2 (7 bases). V was cut by 4 bases and J by 3 bases, with 24 bases left in between. From germline, CDR1 is KGHDR and CDR2 SFDVKD. The CDR3 is 19 amino acids.

V and J are TRBV5-6 and TRBJ2-7, with 10 bases lining up with TRBD1. The germline gives CDR1 SGHDT, CDR2 YYEEEE. The CDR3 runs to 14 residues. With V trimmed by 5 bases and J by 3 bases, 5 bases remained unmatched. CDR3: CASRTGGGNYEQYF. As DNA, the CDR3 is TGTGCCAGCAGGACAGGGGGCGGAAACTACGAGCAGTACTTC.

Here the CDR3 DNA reads TGTGCCAGCAGCCAAGATCGAGTCTCTGGAAACACCATATATTTT. The encoded protein is CASSQDRVSGNTIYF. The chain has TRBV7-9 and TRBJ1-3; D remains unclear. This CDR3 comprises 15 residues. Germline V gene lookup returns CDR1 SEHNR and CDR2 FQNEAQ (reference sequence). Trimming left V 5 bases short and J 0 bases short, with 11 bases between. Full variable domain (missing parts from reference TRBV7-9 and TRBJ1-3): DTGVSQNPRHKITKRGQNVTFRCDPISEHNRLYWYRQTLGQGPEFLTYFQNEAQLEKSRLLSDRFSAERPKGSFSTLEIQRTEQGDSAMYLCASSQDRVSGNTIYFGEGSWLTVV.

This clone was detected a few times. This rearrangement joins TRBV27 to TRBJ1-2; 10 nucleotides align to TRBD1. Germline CDR1 MNHEY, CDR2 SMNVEV (reference sequence). The J segment lost 4 bases and the V segment lost 7 bases, leaving 12 bases of the junction unmatched. The CDR3 has 16 amino acids. CDR3 in DNA: TGTGCCAGCACCCAATTCAAGACAGGGGGCACCTATGGCTACACCTTC. As protein: CASTQFKTGGTYGYTF.

In its sample, this clone was seen once. The rearrangement links TRBV3-1 (or the pseudogene TRBV3-2) to TRBJ2-6; D is perhaps TRBD2 (6 bases). Germline values: CDR1 LGHDT, CDR2 YNNKEL (reference sequence). Trimming took off 4 bases at V and 4 bases at J, with 11 bases between the two ends. This CDR3 contains 15 residues. In nucleotides, the CDR3 is TGTGCCAGCAGCCGGGGGGTGGAAGGGGCCAACGTCCTGACTTTC. It codes for CASSRGVEGANVLTF.

The chain uses TRBV14 and TRBJ2-7, with D maybe TRBD1 (6 bases). The CDR3 has 13 amino acids. With 1 base removed from V and 3 bases from J, the gap between germline ends came to 7 bases. Germline CDR1 is SGHDN and CDR2 is FVKESK. CDR3 residues: CASSQGRGYEQYV. CDR3 DNA sequence: TGTGCCAGCAGCCAAGGCAGGGGCTACGAGCAGTACGTC.

CDR3 bases: TGTGCCAGCAGCTTAGGGGTGACAGACACAGATACGCAGTATTTT. Its translation: CASSLGVTDTDTQYF. This chain uses TRBV7-3 with TRBJ2-3; tentatively, D is TRBD1 (5 bases). From germline, CDR1 is SGHTA and CDR2 FQGTGA. Trimming shortened V by 2 bases and J by 2 bases, and 11 bases separated the two germline ends. The CDR3 sequence is 15 residues long.

The chain is built from TRBV19 and TRBJ1-2, with 7 bases lining up with TRBD1. V was pared by 3 bases and J by 8 bases, with 12 bases of the junction left unmatched. The CDR3 consists of 15 residues. Germline V gene lookup returns CDR1 LNHDA and CDR2 SQIVND (reference sequence). The CDR3 here is CASSIFHDRVVGYTF. In DNA, the CDR3 is TGTGCCAGTAGTATCTTCCACGACAGGGTAGTCGGCTACACCTTC.